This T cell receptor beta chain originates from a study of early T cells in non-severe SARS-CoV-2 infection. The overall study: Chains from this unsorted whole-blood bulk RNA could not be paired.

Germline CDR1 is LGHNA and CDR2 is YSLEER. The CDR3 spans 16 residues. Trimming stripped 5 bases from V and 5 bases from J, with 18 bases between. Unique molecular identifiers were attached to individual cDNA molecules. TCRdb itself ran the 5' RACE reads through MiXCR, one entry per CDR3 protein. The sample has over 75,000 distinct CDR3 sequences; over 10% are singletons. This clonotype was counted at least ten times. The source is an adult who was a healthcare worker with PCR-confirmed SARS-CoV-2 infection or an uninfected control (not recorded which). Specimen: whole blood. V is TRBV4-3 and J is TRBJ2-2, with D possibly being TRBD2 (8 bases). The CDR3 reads CASSRGRGAETGELFF. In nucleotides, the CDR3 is TGCGCCAGCAGCAGGGGGCGGGGGGCCGAGACCGGGGAGCTGTTTTTT.